The sequence of this T cell receptor (beta chain) was determined in a study of monozygotic twins with inflammatory bowel disease. A 6-nucleotide sample barcode was carried by the UMIs, which template switching added. TCRdb reworked the 5' RACE reads into one entry per CDR3 protein, no DNA. The sample holds around 370,000 distinct CDR3 sequences. The CDR3 is 14 residues long. Germline CDR1 and CDR2: MNHEY and SMNVEV (reference sequence). The sequence derives from a human donor with ulcerative colitis or Crohn's disease, or a healthy co-twin of an affected twin (not recorded which). The rearrangement joins TRBV27 to TRBJ2-2. Sequencing was performed on blood. CDR3 protein: CASSPHTQTGELFF.